Described below is a single T cell receptor beta chain sequence and its context. V lost 0 bases, J lost 6 bases, and 11 bases lay in between. This CDR3 comprises 15 residues. CDR1 is LGHDT and CDR2 is YNNKEL in the germline V gene (reference sequence). This entry belongs to a study of blood T cell repertoires in COVID-19. Sequencing used immunoSEQ multiplex PCR; TCRdb keeps in-frame clones, though not all of them. The data show tens of thousands of clones, approximately 91% seen once. The chain recombines TRBV3-1 (or the pseudogene TRBV3-2) with TRBJ2-2, with D possibly TRBD2 on 5 matching bases. This receptor was identified in a man between 60 and 75 years old with acute or convalescent COVID-19. The sample consisted of peripheral blood. In DNA form, the CDR3 reads TGTGCCAGCAGCCAAGATGTAGCGCGTGCCGGGGAGCTGTTTTTT. Protein sequence: CASSQDVARAGELFF.